Below, 27 T cell receptor beta chains from the same sample are listed, as sequenced in a study of T cell responses to AZD1222 COVID-19 vaccine. Here immunoSEQ multiplex PCR was the method, and the copy in TCRdb shows in-frame clones only, minus some. The sample has 140,000 or so clones, roughly 84% seen once. Sequences were derived from peripheral blood, sampled 28 days after the second AZD1222 dose. The source of these receptors is an adult who received the AZD1222 COVID-19 vaccine.

The chain is built from TRBV5-1 and TRBJ1-1; possible D gene TRBD1, 5 bases. In germline, CDR1 is SGHRS, CDR2 YFSETQ. V gave up 4 bases and J gave up 4 bases, with 8 bases separating them. CDR3 length equals 12 residues. CDR3 sequence reads: CASSHGGTEAFF. DNA for the CDR3: TGCGCCAGCAGCCACGGGGGCACTGAAGCTTTCTTT.

This chain uses TRBV30 with TRBJ2-1, with TRBD2 matching 11 bases. V was pared by 7 bases and J by 9 bases, with 14 bases of the junction left unmatched. Germline V gene sequence: CDR1 GTSNPN, CDR2 SVGIG (reference sequence). This CDR3 comprises 15 residues. The CDR3 coding sequence is TGTGCCTCTTTGGGCGGGACTAGCGGTGACGGTGAGCAGTTCTTC. This translates into CASLGGTSGDGEQFF.

In this sample, this clone turned up once. This chain joins TRBV5-6 and TRBJ1-1; 7 bases map to TRBD1. Trimming took 0 bases from V and 4 from J; bases not matched to a gene: 12. The CDR3 runs 17 residues. CDR1 SGHDT and CDR2 YYEEEE come from the germline V gene. The CDR3 here is CASSLAGTDIRGTEAFF. CDR3 DNA: TGTGCCAGCAGCTTGGCCGGGACAGACATTAGGGGCACTGAAGCTTTCTTT.

The V and J genes are TRBV7-8 and TRBJ2-5, with D perhaps matching TRBD2 (6 bases). This CDR3 has 13 amino acids. Germline lookup yields CDR1 SGHVS and CDR2 FQNEAQ. Trimming left V 1 base short and J 5 bases short, with 8 bases between. The CDR3 DNA sequence: TGTGCCAGCAGCTTAGGACTAGTGGAGACCCAGTACTTC. This translates into CASSLGLVETQYF.

This clone came up once. The chain employs TRBV10-3 and TRBJ2-7; 8 bases match TRBD1. The CDR3 sequence is 13 residues long. The V gene end was trimmed by 6 bases and the J gene end by 5 bases; junction bases not matched to a gene: 6. Germline V gives CDR1 ENHRY, CDR2 SYGVKD. The DNA of the CDR3 is TGTGCCATCAGCCAGGACAGGGAAAACGAGCAGTACTTC. Protein sequence: CAISQDRENEQYF.

V usage is TRBV6-5 and J usage is TRBJ2-1, with a weak D call TRBD1 (6 bases). Trimming cost V 6 bases and J 2 bases, with 8 bases left between them. CDR1 is MNHEY, CDR2 SVGAGI, per germline. The CDR3 extends over 13 amino acids. CDR3 coding DNA: TGTGCCAGCAGACAGGGAACCTACAATGAGCAGTTCTTC. Translating gives CASRQGTYNEQFF.

V usage is TRBV11-2 and J usage is TRBJ1-5; no definite D call. Per germline, CDR1 SGHAT and CDR2 FQNNGV. The length of the CDR3 is 17 residues. V was shortened by 5 bases and J by 3 bases, with 20 bases between the two germline ends. CDR3 coding DNA: TGTGCCAGCAGCCCCCCGAGGGCTAGAGCCACCAATCAGCCCCAGCATTTT. Translating it yields CASSPPRARATNQPQHF.

The rearrangement links TRBV7-9 to TRBJ2-5; D unclear. Germline CDR1 reads SEHNR; CDR2 reads FQNEAQ (reference sequence). Trimming stripped 11 bases from V and 3 bases from J, with 16 bases between. The CDR3 is made up of 13 amino acids. CDR3 coding DNA: TGTGCCCTCAGTGAGGTTCTGAAAGAGACCCAGTACTTC. It codes for CALSEVLKETQYF.

The V gene is TRBV6-5, the J gene TRBJ1-5; no firm D call. CDR3 size: 12 residues. Germline V lookup: CDR1 MNHEY, CDR2 SVGAGI. V was cut by 6 bases and J by 6 bases, with 9 bases left in between. The CDR3 DNA is TGTGCCAGCAGGCCCAGTGGTCAGCCCCAGCATTTT. Protein: CASRPSGQPQHF.

A few counts support this clone. The rearrangement joins TRBV5-1 to TRBJ1-1; possible D gene TRBD1, 5 bases. This CDR3 contains 14 residues. Trimming stripped 4 bases from V and 3 bases from J, with 13 bases between. Germline loops: CDR1 SGHRS, CDR2 YFSETQ. CDR3 residues: CASSREGAYTEAFF. In DNA form, the CDR3 reads TGCGCCAGCAGCCGAGAAGGGGCATACACTGAAGCTTTCTTT. The full variable domain, in which reference TRBV5-1 and TRBJ1-1 provide the parts outside the CDR3, is KAGVTQTPRYLIKTRGQQVTLSCSPISGHRSVSWYQQTPGQGLQFLFEYFSETQRNKGNFPGRFSGRQFSNSRSEMNVSTLELGDSALYLCASSREGAYTEAFFGQGTRLTVV.

This chain joins TRBV19 and TRBJ1-2, with D perhaps TRBD1 (5 bases). V lost 1 base and J lost 3, with 6 bases in between. The CDR3 sequence is 13 residues long. The germline V gene encodes CDR1 LNHDA and CDR2 SQIVND (reference sequence). CDR3 coding DNA: TGTGCCAGTAGTATAGTGACAGACTATGGCTACACCTTC. This codes for CASSIVTDYGYTF.

The chain combines TRBV19 with TRBJ1-2; 9 bases fit TRBD1. V lost 7 bases to trimming and J lost 8 bases; unmatched junction nucleotides: 8. Germline V lookup: CDR1 LNHDA, CDR2 SQIVND (reference sequence). The CDR3 is 13 residues long. The CDR3 region has the DNA TGTGCCAGTAACACGGGACAGGGCGGAGGCTACACCTTC. Translated, it gives CASNTGQGGGYTF.

This sequence joins TRBV10-3 and TRBJ1-1; TRBD1 is a possible D gene (5 bases). V lost 7 bases and J 4 bases, leaving 19 bases between the germline ends. This CDR3 has 15 residues. CDR1 is ENHRY, CDR2 SYGVKD, per germline. The CDR3 is CAITTQVGEGTEAFF. The CDR3 DNA follows: TGTGCCATCACCACACAGGTCGGGGAAGGCACTGAAGCTTTCTTT.

The chain couples TRBV6-5 to TRBJ2-7; D may correspond to TRBD1 or TRBD2 (6 bases each). CDR1 MNHEY and CDR2 SVGAGI come from the germline V gene. Trimming removed 6 bases from V and 7 bases from J, with 13 bases in between. This CDR3 comprises 12 residues. CDR3 protein: CASRRGGSEQYF. CDR3 DNA sequence: TGTGCCAGCAGGCGAGGGGGGTCGGAGCAGTACTTC.

V usage is TRBV5-6 and J usage is TRBJ2-6; D is uncertain. The germline V gene has CDR1 SGHDT and CDR2 YYEEEE. The CDR3 has 15 amino acids. The V end was cut by 4 bases, the J end by 0 bases, with 8 bases between. Written as DNA, the CDR3 is TGTGCCAGCAGCGTAACAGCCTCTGGGGCCAACGTCCTGACTTTC. This codes for CASSVTASGANVLTF.

The genes are TRBV27 and TRBJ2-7; D not certain. Germline V CDR1 and CDR2: MNHEY, SMNVEV (reference sequence). This CDR3 comprises 11 residues. The V end lost 7 bases, the J end lost 3 bases, and 7 bases lay between the germline ends. The CDR3 region is CASTYNYEQYF. CDR3 sequence (DNA): TGTGCCAGCACCTACAACTACGAGCAGTACTTC.

This clone was picked up a small number of times. The CDR3 loop reads CASSVTGYDQPQHF. In DNA form, the CDR3 reads TGTGCCAGCAGCGTCACAGGGTATGATCAGCCCCAGCATTTT. J is TRBJ1-5 and V is TRBV9, with a tentative D call TRBD1 (6 bases). With 2 bases removed from V and 5 bases from J, the gap between germline ends came to 11 bases. This CDR3 has 14 amino acids. From germline, CDR1 is SGDLS and CDR2 YYNGEE.

This clone has a handful of counts. The rearrangement joins TRBV28 to TRBJ2-7; TRBD1 matches 7 bases. CDR1 is MDHEN and CDR2 is SYDVKM in the germline V gene. CDR3 length: 14 residues. The ends lost 2 bases at V and 2 bases at J; junction bases unmatched: 3. CDR3 protein: CASSLLRGPYEQYF. The CDR3 nucleotides are TGTGCCAGCAGTTTACTTAGGGGGCCCTACGAGCAGTACTTC.

The chain uses TRBV10-1 and TRBJ2-3; D not certain. This CDR3 contains 13 residues. Germline V gene lookup returns CDR1 WNHNN and CDR2 SYGVQD (reference sequence). V was cut by 1 base and J by 1 base, with 3 bases left in between. CDR3 protein: CASSEWGTDTQYF. CDR3 sequence (DNA): TGCGCCAGCAGTGAGTGGGGCACAGATACGCAGTATTTT.

J is TRBJ2-4 and V is TRBV3-1 (or the pseudogene TRBV3-2); possibly TRBD2 for D (5 bases). Trimming left V 1 base short and J 1 base short, with 5 bases between. The CDR3 covers 14 residues. The germline V gene has CDR1 LGHDT and CDR2 YNNKEL (reference sequence). CDR3 in DNA: TGTGCCAGCAGCCAAGCGGGGGCCAAAAACATTCAGTACTTC. This gives the protein CASSQAGAKNIQYF.

This clone occurred a few times. This chain links TRBV10-3 with TRBJ2-7; no clear D. The CDR3 spans 12 residues. V gave up 6 bases and J gave up 3 bases, with 9 bases separating them. The germline V gene has CDR1 ENHRY and CDR2 SYGVKD. This chain's CDR3 is CAISLTDYEQYF. CDR3 nucleotides: TGTGCCATCAGCCTAACCGACTACGAGCAGTACTTC.

The chain is built from TRBV5-1 and TRBJ2-2; 16 bases agree with TRBD2. From germline, CDR1 is SGHRS and CDR2 YFSETQ. This CDR3 region has 18 residues. V lost 3 bases, J lost 3 bases, and 5 bases stayed unmatched. The CDR3 DNA follows: TGCGCCAGCAGCTCGGGACTAGCGGGAGGGCCTTACACCGGGGAGCTGTTTTTT. It encodes CASSSGLAGGPYTGELFF.

The chain uses TRBV19 and TRBJ1-5; D perhaps matches TRBD1 (6 bases). The CDR3 consists of 15 residues. Germline CDR1 and CDR2: LNHDA and SQIVND (reference sequence). V was pared by 8 bases and J by 2 bases, with 16 bases between. The chain's CDR3 is CASLEQGKGNQPQHF. CDR3 DNA sequence: TGTGCCAGTCTCGAACAGGGTAAAGGCAATCAGCCCCAGCATTTT.

The chain carries TRBV5-1 and TRBJ2-7; no reliable D call. Trimming removed 5 bases at V and 0 bases at J, with 12 bases between. Germline-derived CDR1 and CDR2 are SGHRS and YFSETQ. The CDR3 is 14 residues long. Here the CDR3 reads CASRGYPSSYEQYF. CDR3 DNA: TGCGCCAGCAGGGGATACCCGAGCTCCTACGAGCAGTACTTC.

This chain uses TRBV7-6 with TRBJ2-5, with D hard to call. The germline gives CDR1 SGHVS, CDR2 FNYEAQ. Trimming shortened V by 1 base and J by 0 bases, and 18 bases separated the two germline ends. The CDR3 has 18 residues. Here the CDR3 DNA reads TGTGCCAGCAGCTTAGAGGGTCTCGGTAGACCGTACCAAGAGACCCAGTACTTC. This translates into CASSLEGLGRPYQETQYF.

This clone was seen more than once but under ten times. The chain links TRBV9 to TRBJ1-6; 9 nucleotides agree with TRBD1. This CDR3 comprises 16 residues. With 2 bases clipped from V and 6 bases from J, the junction kept 6 bases outside the gene matches. CDR1 SGDLS and CDR2 YYNGEE come from the germline V gene. CDR3 protein: CASSVTGDRANSPLHF. The DNA for the CDR3 is TGTGCCAGCAGCGTTACGGGGGACAGGGCTAATTCACCCCTCCACTTT. Drawing the rest from reference TRBV9 and TRBJ1-6, the complete variable domain is DSGVTQTPKHLITATGQRVTLRCSPRSGDLSVYWYQQSLDQGLQFLIQYYNGEERAKGNILERFSAQQFPDLHSELNLSSLELGDSALYFCASSVTGDRANSPLHFGNGTRLTVT.

This CDR3 reads CASSQGQGATEAFF. CDR3 nucleotides: TGTGCCAGCAGCCAAGGCCAGGGGGCCACTGAAGCTTTCTTT. The chain combines TRBV3-1 (or the pseudogene TRBV3-2) with TRBJ1-1; 8 nucleotides align to TRBD1. Germline lookup yields CDR1 LGHDT and CDR2 YNNKEL (reference sequence). The trim removed 1 base at V and 4 bases at J, leaving 2 bases unmatched. The CDR3 runs 14 residues.